The 30 T cell receptor beta chains reported below all come from one sample, sequenced in a study of cytomegalovirus exposure and HLA in healthy donors. The PCR ran on 60 Vbeta and 13 Jbeta primers. Data came from immunoSEQ multiplex PCR; TCRdb stores just in-frame clones and leaves some out. Of about 170,000 clones in the sample, 84% were seen once. The sequencing sample was made of PBMCs. The origin of the receptors is a boy between 2 and 10 years old in good health and CMV-seronegative.

V is TRBV7-8 and J is TRBJ2-7, with a possible D match to TRBD2 (5 bases). V lost 0 bases and J lost 4, with 10 bases in between. Per germline, CDR1 SGHVS and CDR2 FQNEAQ. The CDR3 totals 14 residues. The CDR3 here is CASSLAAGWYEQYF. CDR3 nucleotides: TGTGCCAGCAGCTTAGCGGCGGGCTGGTACGAGCAGTACTTC.

The chain carries TRBV7-8 and TRBJ2-1; 11 bases are shared with TRBD2. Germline CDR1 SGHVS, CDR2 FQNEAQ. The junction had 9 bases not matched to a gene; V was cut back by 3 bases and J by 5 bases. The length of the CDR3 is 17 residues. CDR3 sequence: CASSLVDGTSGHNEQFF. The CDR3 DNA reads as TGTGCCAGCAGCTTGGTCGACGGGACTAGCGGTCACAATGAGCAGTTCTTC.

The V and J genes are TRBV19 and TRBJ1-4; 9 nucleotides agree with TRBD1. The germline V gene has CDR1 LNHDA and CDR2 SQIVND (reference sequence). This CDR3 is 14 amino acids long. Trimming cost V 4 bases and J 8 bases; bases outside gene matches: 5. This CDR3 is CASSRGQGGEKLFF. In nucleotides, the CDR3 is TGTGCCAGTAGTAGGGGACAGGGAGGCGAAAAACTGTTTTTT.

The V gene is TRBV19, the J gene TRBJ2-3; 13 bases line up with TRBD2. This CDR3 has 18 amino acids. The germline V gene encodes CDR1 LNHDA and CDR2 SQIVND (reference sequence). Losses at the gene ends were 3 bases for V and 4 bases for J; bases not matched to a gene: 10. The CDR3 loop reads CASSIRPRLAGGSDTQYF. CDR3 bases: TGTGCCAGTAGTATCCGTCCGCGACTAGCGGGAGGTTCAGATACGCAGTATTTT. The whole variable domain, remainder taken from reference TRBV19 and TRBJ2-3, is DGGITQSPKYLFRKEGQNVTLSCEQNLNHDAMYWYRQDPGQGLRLIYYSQIVNDFQKGDIAEGYSVSREKKESFPLTVTSAQKNPTAFYLCASSIRPRLAGGSDTQYFGPGTRLTVL.

This clone was seen a few times. This sequence joins TRBV6-1 and TRBJ1-1; TRBD1 might be the D (5 bases). Germline V CDR1 and CDR2: MNHNS, SASEGT. The CDR3 runs 13 residues. The V end lost 6 bases, the J end lost 2 bases, and 10 bases lay between the germline ends. CDR3 in DNA: TGTGCCAGCAGGGATAGGGGCAACACTGAAGCTTTCTTT. This gives the protein CASRDRGNTEAFF.

Only a few counts were recorded for this clone. For the CDR3, the DNA is TGTGCCATCAGTGATCTCGAGACTTACGAGCAGTACTTC. Residues: CAISDLETYEQYF. The chain has TRBV10-3 and TRBJ2-7; D call uncertain. V was cut by 3 bases and J by 4 bases, with 10 bases left in between. Germline V gives CDR1 ENHRY, CDR2 SYGVKD. The CDR3 sequence is 13 residues long.

J is TRBJ1-2 and V is TRBV7-3, with D perhaps TRBD1 (6 bases). Trimming shortened V by 5 bases and J by 8 bases, and 18 bases separated the two germline ends. The CDR3 loop spans 14 amino acids. Per the germline V gene, CDR1 is SGHTA and CDR2 is FQGTGA. CDR3 sequence reads: CASSPSTGYQGYTF. DNA of the CDR3: TGTGCCAGCAGCCCTAGCACAGGGTATCAAGGCTACACCTTC.

The CDR3 region is CASSRGGDTNQPQHF. In DNA, the CDR3 is TGTGCCAGCAGCCGGGGGGGGGACACCAATCAGCCCCAGCATTTT. This chain uses TRBV7-9 with TRBJ1-5, with D maybe TRBD1 (6 bases). This CDR3 has 15 residues. Per germline, CDR1 SEHNR and CDR2 FQNEAQ (reference sequence). The V gene lost 5 bases and the J gene lost 3 bases, with 14 bases spanning the gap.

The chain employs TRBV5-4 and TRBJ1-2, with TRBD1 matching over 11 bases. The J segment lost 7 bases and the V segment lost 3 bases, leaving 5 bases of the junction unmatched. The CDR3 length is 14 residues. Per germline, CDR1 SGHNT and CDR2 YYREEE (reference sequence). The CDR3 loop is CASSSGQGAFGYTF. CDR3 nucleotides: TGTGCCAGCAGCTCCGGACAGGGGGCTTTTGGCTACACCTTC.

This chain connects TRBV5-1 to TRBJ2-3; 10 bases line up with TRBD1. With 4 bases clipped from V and 5 bases from J, the junction kept 7 bases outside the gene matches. The CDR3 is made up of 15 amino acids. Germline loops: CDR1 SGHRS, CDR2 YFSETQ. CDR3 sequence reads: CASSPGDRGGDTQYF. In DNA, the CDR3 is TGCGCCAGCAGCCCGGGGGACAGGGGAGGAGATACGCAGTATTTT.

This clone came up once. The V call is TRBV19, the J call TRBJ2-5, with 8 bases matching TRBD2. V trimming: 5 bases; J trimming: 5 bases; junction bases outside the gene matches: 4. The CDR3 is 13 residues long. CDR1 and CDR2 from the germline V gene are LNHDA and SQIVND (reference sequence). Here the CDR3 DNA reads TGTGCCAGTAGTTTAGCGGGATATGAGACCCAGTACTTC. This translates into CASSLAGYETQYF.

This clone was picked up a small number of times. The chain recombines TRBV7-9 with TRBJ2-5; 11 positions match TRBD2. The J call may be in error: the DNA end matches TRBJ2-7 better. There are 16 residues in the CDR3. CDR1 SEHNR and CDR2 FQNEAQ come from the germline V gene (reference sequence). The DNA for the CDR3 is TGTGCCAGCAGCTTCCCGGGGAGACTAGCGGGAATCGAGCAGTACTTC. Its protein product is CASSFPGRLAGIEQYF.

The J gene is TRBJ1-1, the V gene TRBV11-2, with D maybe TRBD1 (6 bases). The CDR3 contains 15 residues. CDR1 is SGHAT and CDR2 is FQNNGV in the germline V gene. Trimming left V 1 base short and J 0 bases short, with 9 bases between. The chain's CDR3 is CASSLGGQMNTEAFF. CDR3 bases: TGTGCCAGCAGCTTAGGGGGACAAATGAACACTGAAGCTTTCTTT.

This clone is a singleton in its sample. This CDR3 reads CASSSRTSGRSSYNEQFF. Here the CDR3 DNA reads TGTGCCAGCAGCAGCAGGACTAGCGGGAGGAGCTCCTACAATGAGCAGTTCTTC. The chain employs TRBV5-4 and TRBJ2-1, with 14 bases fitting TRBD2. The CDR3 runs to 18 residues. Germline V gives CDR1 SGHNT, CDR2 YYREEE (reference sequence). Trimming removed 4 bases from V and 0 bases from J; junction bases left unmatched: 6. Supplemented by reference TRBV5-4 and TRBJ2-1, the full variable domain reads ETGVTQSPTHLIKTRGQQVTLRCSSQSGHNTVSWYQQALGQGPQFIFQYYREEENGRGNFPPRFSGLQFPNYSSELNVNALELDDSALYLCASSSRTSGRSSYNEQFFGPGTRLTVL.

This clone has only one observation. The genes are TRBV28 and TRBJ2-2; 7 nucleotides align to TRBD2. This CDR3 contains 15 residues. J was trimmed by 5 bases and V by 2 bases; bases with no gene match: 5. The germline V gene has CDR1 MDHEN and CDR2 SYDVKM. In nucleotides, the CDR3 is TGTGCCAGCAGTTTACTAGCGGAAGATACCGGGGAGCTGTTTTTT. Translated: CASSLLAEDTGELFF. The variable domain in full, completed from reference TRBV28 and TRBJ2-2, reads DVKVTQSSRYLVKRTGEKVFLECVQDMDHENMFWYRQDPGLGLRLIYFSYDVKMKEKGDIPEGYSVSREKKERFSLILESASTNQTSMYLCASSLLAEDTGELFFGEGSRLTVL.

This chain joins TRBV5-5 and TRBJ2-5; 9 nucleotides agree with TRBD1. J gave up 0 bases and V 6 bases, and 6 bases lay outside the gene matches. The CDR3 length is 15 residues. Germline V gives CDR1 SGHKS, CDR2 YYEKEE (reference sequence). The CDR3 region is CASNPGQGYQETQYF. CDR3 nucleotide sequence: TGTGCCAGCAACCCGGGACAGGGTTACCAAGAGACCCAGTACTTC.

The chain has TRBV28 and TRBJ2-7; D uncertain. CDR1 and CDR2 from the germline V gene are MDHEN and SYDVKM. This CDR3 spans 18 amino acids. The germline V and J ends were trimmed by 1 base and 5 bases, with 24 bases remaining between them. The CDR3 nucleotides are TGTGCCAGCAGTTTATTTTCCCCTGCCTCCGAGGCCGAGGACGAGCAGTACTTC. Amino acids: CASSLFSPASEAEDEQYF.

Points on this clone: Mismatch with germline at one junction end may stem from a read error. This CDR3 is also generated by other DNA sequences in the sample. The chain employs TRBV4-1 and TRBJ1-4; no definite D call. From germline, CDR1 is MGHRA and CDR2 YSYEKL. The CDR3 length is 15 residues. The CDR3 coding sequence is TGCGCCAGCAGCCAGACACTTGCAACCAATGAAAAACTGTTTTTT. Translating gives CASSQTLATNEKLFF.

The chain employs TRBV6-5 and TRBJ2-1; 9 nucleotides line up with TRBD2. The CDR3 is 14 residues long. Germline assignment: CDR1 MNHEY and CDR2 SVGAGI. The ends lost 7 bases at V and 8 bases at J; junction bases unmatched: 9. The CDR3 region is CASTRLAGADEQFF. CDR3 in DNA: TGTGCCAGCACCCGTTTAGCGGGAGCGGATGAGCAGTTCTTC.

This chain links TRBV6-5 with TRBJ1-1, with 7 bases aligning to TRBD1. The length of the CDR3 is 14 residues. From germline, CDR1 is MNHEY and CDR2 SVGAGI. V lost 2 bases, J lost 0 bases, and 0 bases stayed unmatched. The CDR3 is CASSYDRVNTEAFF. The CDR3 coding sequence is TGTGCCAGCAGTTACGACAGGGTGAACACTGAAGCTTTCTTT.

The chain has TRBV9 and TRBJ1-1; possible D gene TRBD1, 5 bases. V dropped 2 bases and J dropped 3 bases, with 11 bases sitting between them. This CDR3 spans 14 amino acids. Per the germline V gene, CDR1 is SGDLS and CDR2 is YYNGEE. The CDR3 coding sequence is TGTGCCAGCAGCGTCAGGGTCGCGGACACTGAAGCTTTCTTT. The encoded protein is CASSVRVADTEAFF.

This chain uses TRBV6-7 with TRBJ2-7, with 7 bases that match TRBD2. TRBV6-7 is classed as an ORF, of uncertain function. V shed 3 bases and J 3 bases; nucleotides not matched to a gene: 8. The CDR3 covers 15 residues. This CDR3 is CASSYGGGEGYEQYF. CDR3 nucleotide sequence: TGTGCCAGCAGTTATGGGGGAGGGGAGGGCTACGAGCAGTACTTC.

In this sample, this clone turned up a few times. This chain links TRBV7-9 with TRBJ2-3, with D possibly TRBD2 on 6 matching bases. V was trimmed by 8 bases and J by 11 bases, leaving 26 bases between them. CDR1 and CDR2 (germline): SEHNR, FQNEAQ (reference sequence). The CDR3 runs 15 residues. CDR3 in amino acids: CASDLGGVGVYVQYF. The CDR3 bases are TGTGCCAGCGACCTTGGCGGGGTTGGGGTATATGTGCAGTATTTT.

The sample holds a few counts of this clone. J is TRBJ1-1 and V is TRBV2, with 9 bases that match TRBD1. The germline CDR1 and CDR2 sequences are SNHLY and FYNNEI. Trimming at V came to 1 base and at J to 0 bases, leaving 0 bases not matched to a gene. The length of the CDR3 is 15 residues. CDR3 nucleotides: TGTGCCAGCAGTGAAGGGACAGGGGTGAACACTGAAGCTTTCTTT. It codes for CASSEGTGVNTEAFF.

The chain carries TRBV29-1 and TRBJ2-1; unclear D gene. The CDR3 extends over 15 amino acids. Germline V lookup: CDR1 SQVTM, CDR2 ANQGSEA. V was pared by 1 base and J by 0 bases, with 10 bases between. The DNA for the CDR3 is TGCAGCGTTGAAGGTCCGGAGAGCTCCTACAATGAGCAGTTCTTC. Translating it yields CSVEGPESSYNEQFF.

The chain uses TRBV28 and TRBJ1-5, with TRBD1 as a possible D gene (6 bases). V shed 5 bases and J shed 3 bases, with 17 bases lying between them. From germline, CDR1 is MDHEN and CDR2 SYDVKM. The CDR3 sequence is 16 residues long. The CDR3 nucleotides read TGTGCCAGCAGTCCCGGCCCGGACAGACTCAATCAGCCCCAGCATTTT. Translation gives CASSPGPDRLNQPQHF. The full variable domain, completed using reference TRBV28 and TRBJ1-5, is DVKVTQSSRYLVKRTGEKVFLECVQDMDHENMFWYRQDPGLGLRLIYFSYDVKMKEKGDIPEGYSVSREKKERFSLILESASTNQTSMYLCASSPGPDRLNQPQHFGDGTRLSIL.

DNA of the CDR3: TGTGCCAGCAGAGAGACAGGGGGCCGCTCCGAGCAGTACTTC. Amino acid sequence: CASRETGGRSEQYF. The chain couples TRBV6-1 to TRBJ2-7; 10 nucleotides agree with TRBD1. Germline V lookup: CDR1 MNHNS, CDR2 SASEGT. The length of the CDR3 is 14 residues. V lost 6 bases to trimming and J lost 6 bases; unmatched junction nucleotides: 8.

The CDR3 nucleotides read TGCGCCAGCAGCCTACCAGGGGGCGGGATAGTTTACTTCAATATGAACACTGAAGCTTTCTTT. It yields the protein CASSLPGGGIVYFNMNTEAFF. The chain is built from TRBV4-1 and TRBJ1-1, with 8 bases identical to TRBD1. The CDR3 length is 21 residues. With V trimmed by 4 bases and J by 0 bases, 22 bases remained unmatched. Germline V gene sequence: CDR1 MGHRA, CDR2 YSYEKL.

The V call is TRBV9, the J call TRBJ1-5; D might be TRBD1 (5 bases). The CDR3 runs 19 residues. With 7 bases removed from V and 0 bases from J, the gap between germline ends came to 26 bases. Per the germline V gene, CDR1 is SGDLS and CDR2 is YYNGEE. CDR3 DNA sequence: TGTGCCAGCGGGCGCGGTGGCAGGGAGGTTCCTGGTAGCAATCAGCCCCAGCATTTT. Its protein product is CASGRGGREVPGSNQPQHF.

The rearrangement joins TRBV29-1 to TRBJ2-2, with D hard to call. Trimming left V 6 bases short and J 1 base short, with 9 bases between. CDR1 is SQVTM and CDR2 is ANQGSEA in the germline V gene. The CDR3 is 13 amino acids. DNA for the CDR3: TGCAGCGTCAATCAGTGGAACACCGGGGAGCTGTTTTTT. It yields the protein CSVNQWNTGELFF.